This TCR beta chain was documented in a study of blood T cell repertoires in COVID-19. Germline-derived CDR1 and CDR2 are SGDLS and YYNGEE. This CDR3 contains 17 residues. With 0 bases removed from V and 7 bases from J, the gap between germline ends came to 17 bases. Participants were aged 18 to 89 years, lived in roughly 25 US areas, and enrolled virtually. Each recovered donor of Cohort 3 presented with two negative PCRs, clearance, or symptom resolution. As originally analysed: Quantification of nucleated cells was approximated via reference gene primer amplification. Some clones are missing from TCRdb's copy, which holds only in-frame ones; the method was immunoSEQ multiplex PCR. The DNA gave D and trimming, while V, J and clone size come from that table. The profile shows over 250,000 clones, roughly 90% of them singletons.

The chain links TRBV9 to TRBJ1-6; a weak D match, TRBD1 (6 bases). The clonotype originates from a woman aged 50 to 60 who had recovered from COVID-19. Material for sequencing was PBMCs or T cells enriched from blood (not recorded which). The CDR3 is CASSVAHGGVGNSPLHF. In DNA form, the CDR3 reads TGTGCCAGCAGCGTAGCCCATGGGGGCGTCGGGAATTCACCCCTCCACTTT.